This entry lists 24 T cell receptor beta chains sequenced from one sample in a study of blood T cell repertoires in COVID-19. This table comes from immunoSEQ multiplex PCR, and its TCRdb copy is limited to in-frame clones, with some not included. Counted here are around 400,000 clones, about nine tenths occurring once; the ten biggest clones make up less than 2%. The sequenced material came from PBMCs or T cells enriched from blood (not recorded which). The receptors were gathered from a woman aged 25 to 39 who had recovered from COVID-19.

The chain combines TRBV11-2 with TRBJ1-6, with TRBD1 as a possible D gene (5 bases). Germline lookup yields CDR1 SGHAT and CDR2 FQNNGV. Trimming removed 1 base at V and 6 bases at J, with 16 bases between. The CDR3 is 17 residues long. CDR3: CASSLGRQGGLNSPLHF. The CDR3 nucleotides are TGTGCCAGCAGCTTAGGTCGGCAGGGTGGGCTTAATTCACCCCTCCACTTT.

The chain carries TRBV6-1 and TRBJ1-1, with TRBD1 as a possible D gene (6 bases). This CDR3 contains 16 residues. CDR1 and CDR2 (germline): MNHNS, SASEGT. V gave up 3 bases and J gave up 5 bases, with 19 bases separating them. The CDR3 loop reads CASSEIPTGIGTEAFF. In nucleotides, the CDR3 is TGTGCCAGCAGTGAGATCCCCACAGGGATAGGGACTGAAGCTTTCTTT.

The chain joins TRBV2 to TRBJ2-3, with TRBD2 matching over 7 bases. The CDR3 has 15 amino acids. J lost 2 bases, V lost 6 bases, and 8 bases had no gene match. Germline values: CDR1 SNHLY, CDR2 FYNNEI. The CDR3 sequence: CASSRGGTPTDTQYF. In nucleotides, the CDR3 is TGTGCCAGCAGCCGGGGAGGGACCCCCACAGATACGCAGTATTTT.

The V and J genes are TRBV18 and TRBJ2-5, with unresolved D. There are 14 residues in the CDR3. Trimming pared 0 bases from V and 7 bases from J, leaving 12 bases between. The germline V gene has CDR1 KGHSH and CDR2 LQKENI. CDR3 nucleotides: TGTGCCAGCTCACCACCGGCCTCGCCAGGGACCCAGTACTTC. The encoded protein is CASSPPASPGTQYF.

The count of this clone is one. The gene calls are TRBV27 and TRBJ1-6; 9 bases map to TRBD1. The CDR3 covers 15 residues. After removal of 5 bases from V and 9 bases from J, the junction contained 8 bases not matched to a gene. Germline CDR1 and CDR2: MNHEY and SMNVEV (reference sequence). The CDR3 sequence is CASSTLGTGSSPLHF. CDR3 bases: TGTGCCAGCAGTACTTTGGGGACAGGGTCTTCACCCCTCCACTTT.

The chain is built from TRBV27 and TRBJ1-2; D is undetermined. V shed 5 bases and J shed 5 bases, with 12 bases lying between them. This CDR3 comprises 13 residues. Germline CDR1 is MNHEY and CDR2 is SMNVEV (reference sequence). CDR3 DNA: TGTGCCAGCAGTCCCCGCGGCGAATATGGCTACACCTTC. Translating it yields CASSPRGEYGYTF.

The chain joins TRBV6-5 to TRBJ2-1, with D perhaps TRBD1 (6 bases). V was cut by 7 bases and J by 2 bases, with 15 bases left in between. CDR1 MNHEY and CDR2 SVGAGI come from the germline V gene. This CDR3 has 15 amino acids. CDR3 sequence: CASMPGAGAYNEQFF. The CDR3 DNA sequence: TGTGCCAGCATGCCAGGGGCAGGGGCCTACAATGAGCAGTTCTTC.

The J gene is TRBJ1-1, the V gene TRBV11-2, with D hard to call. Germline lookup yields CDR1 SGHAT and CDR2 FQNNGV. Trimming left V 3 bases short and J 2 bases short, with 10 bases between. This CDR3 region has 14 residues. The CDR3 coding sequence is TGTGCCAGCAGCTTGAGACGGAGAAACACTGAAGCTTTCTTT. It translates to CASSLRRRNTEAFF.

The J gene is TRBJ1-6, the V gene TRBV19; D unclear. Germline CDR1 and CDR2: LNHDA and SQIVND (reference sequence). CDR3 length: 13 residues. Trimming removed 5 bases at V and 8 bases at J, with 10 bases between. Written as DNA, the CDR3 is TGTGCCAGTAGTTCGGTACCGGATTCACCCCTCCACTTT. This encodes CASSSVPDSPLHF.

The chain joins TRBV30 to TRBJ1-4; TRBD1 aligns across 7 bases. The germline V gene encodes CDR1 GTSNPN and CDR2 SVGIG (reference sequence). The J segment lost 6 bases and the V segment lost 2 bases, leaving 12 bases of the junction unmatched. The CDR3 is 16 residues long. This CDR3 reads CAWSFFNRGRDEKLFF. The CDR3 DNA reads TGTGCCTGGAGTTTCTTTAACAGGGGTAGGGATGAAAAACTGTTTTTT.

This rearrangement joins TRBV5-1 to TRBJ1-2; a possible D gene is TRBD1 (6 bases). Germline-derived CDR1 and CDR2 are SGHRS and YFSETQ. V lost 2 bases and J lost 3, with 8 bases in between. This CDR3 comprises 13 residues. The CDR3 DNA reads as TGCGCCAGCAGCTTACGACAGGACTATGGCTACACCTTC. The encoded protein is CASSLRQDYGYTF.

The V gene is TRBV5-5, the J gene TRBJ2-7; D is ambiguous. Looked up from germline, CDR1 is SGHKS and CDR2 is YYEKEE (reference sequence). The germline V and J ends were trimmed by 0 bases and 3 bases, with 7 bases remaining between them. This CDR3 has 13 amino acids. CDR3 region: CASSLVADYEQYF. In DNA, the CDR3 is TGTGCCAGCAGCTTGGTGGCGGACTACGAGCAGTACTTC. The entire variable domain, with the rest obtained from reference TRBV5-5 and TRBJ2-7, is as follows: DAGVTQSPTHLIKTRGQQVTLRCSPISGHKSVSWYQQVLGQGPQFIFQYYEKEERGRGNFPDRFSARQFPNYSSELNVNALLLGDSALYLCASSLVADYEQYFGPGTRLTVT.

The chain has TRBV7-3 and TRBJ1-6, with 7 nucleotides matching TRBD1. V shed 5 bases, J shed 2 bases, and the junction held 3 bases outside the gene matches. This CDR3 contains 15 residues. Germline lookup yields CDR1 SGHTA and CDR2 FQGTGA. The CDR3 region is CASSEDRTYNSPLHF. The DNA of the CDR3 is TGTGCCAGCAGCGAGGACAGGACCTATAATTCACCCCTCCACTTT.

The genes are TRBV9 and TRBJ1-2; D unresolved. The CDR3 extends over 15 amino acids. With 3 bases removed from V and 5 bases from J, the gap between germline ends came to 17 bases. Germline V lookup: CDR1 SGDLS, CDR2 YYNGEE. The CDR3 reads CASSAGSGIGYGYTF. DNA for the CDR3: TGTGCCAGCAGCGCCGGGTCGGGGATCGGATATGGCTACACCTTC.

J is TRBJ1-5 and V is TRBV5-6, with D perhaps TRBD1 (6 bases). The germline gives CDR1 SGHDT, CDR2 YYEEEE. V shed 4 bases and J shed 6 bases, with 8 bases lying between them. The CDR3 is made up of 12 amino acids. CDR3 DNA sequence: TGTGCCAGCAGCCGACAGGCTCAGCCCCAGCATTTT. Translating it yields CASSRQAQPQHF.

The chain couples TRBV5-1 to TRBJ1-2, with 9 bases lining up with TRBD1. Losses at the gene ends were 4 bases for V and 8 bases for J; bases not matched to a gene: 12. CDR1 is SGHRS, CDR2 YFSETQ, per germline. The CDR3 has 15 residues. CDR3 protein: CASSAGDRAERGYTF. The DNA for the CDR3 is TGCGCCAGCAGCGCAGGGGACAGGGCCGAGAGGGGCTACACCTTC.

CDR3 sequence reads: CAISESDRGLEPQHF. CDR3 sequence (DNA): TGTGCCATCAGTGAGTCGGACAGGGGCCTTGAGCCCCAGCATTTT. The V and J genes are TRBV10-3 and TRBJ1-5, with TRBD1 identical over 9 bases. The CDR3 has 15 amino acids. The germline gives CDR1 ENHRY, CDR2 SYGVKD. Germline trimming cut 0 bases from V and 8 bases from J; bases unmatched to any gene: 5.

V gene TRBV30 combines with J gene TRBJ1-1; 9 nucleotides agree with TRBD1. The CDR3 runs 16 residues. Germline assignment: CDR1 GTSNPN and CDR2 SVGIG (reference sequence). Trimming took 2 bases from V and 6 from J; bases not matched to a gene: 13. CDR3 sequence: CAWSSSGTGLLPEAFF. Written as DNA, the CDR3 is TGTGCCTGGAGTTCGTCCGGGACAGGGCTATTGCCTGAAGCTTTCTTT. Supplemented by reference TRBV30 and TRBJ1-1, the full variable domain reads SQTIHQWPATLVQPVGSPLSLECTVEGTSNPNLYWYRQAAGRGLQLLFYSVGIGQISSEVPQNLSASRPQDRQFILSSKKLLLSDSGFYLCAWSSSGTGLLPEAFFGQGTRLTVV.

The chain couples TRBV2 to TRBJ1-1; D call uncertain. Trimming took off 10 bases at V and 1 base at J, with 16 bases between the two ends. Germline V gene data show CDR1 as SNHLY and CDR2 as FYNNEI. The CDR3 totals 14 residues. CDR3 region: CATSGALRNTEAFF. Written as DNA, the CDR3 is TGTGCCACCTCGGGAGCGCTTCGGAACACTGAAGCTTTCTTT.

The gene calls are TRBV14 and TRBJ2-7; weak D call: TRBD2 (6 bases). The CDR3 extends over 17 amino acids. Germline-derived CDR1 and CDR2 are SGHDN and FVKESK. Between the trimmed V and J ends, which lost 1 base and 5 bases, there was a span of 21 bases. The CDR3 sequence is CASSQGLDFSVWDEQYF. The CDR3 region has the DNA TGTGCCAGCAGCCAAGGACTAGATTTCTCGGTTTGGGACGAGCAGTACTTC.

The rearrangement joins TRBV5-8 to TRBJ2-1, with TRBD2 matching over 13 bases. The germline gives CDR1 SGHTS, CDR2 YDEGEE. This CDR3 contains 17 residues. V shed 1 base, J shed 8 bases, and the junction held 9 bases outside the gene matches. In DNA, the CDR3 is TGTGCCAGCAGCTTGTATAGGACTAGCGGGAGTTTGGATGAGCAGTTCTTC. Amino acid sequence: CASSLYRTSGSLDEQFF. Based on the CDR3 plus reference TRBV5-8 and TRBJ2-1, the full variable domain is EAGVTQSPTHLIKTRGQQATLRCSPISGHTSVYWYQQALGLGLQFLLWYDEGEERNRGNFPPRFSGRQFPNYSSELNVNALELEDSALYLCASSLYRTSGSLDEQFFGPGTRLTVL.

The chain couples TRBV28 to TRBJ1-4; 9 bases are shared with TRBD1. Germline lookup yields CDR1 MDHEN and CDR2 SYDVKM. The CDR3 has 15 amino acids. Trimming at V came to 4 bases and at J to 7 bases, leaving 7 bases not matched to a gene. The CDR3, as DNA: TGTGCCAGCAGTTCGGACAGGGGCAGAGGTGAAAAACTGTTTTTT. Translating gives CASSSDRGRGEKLFF.

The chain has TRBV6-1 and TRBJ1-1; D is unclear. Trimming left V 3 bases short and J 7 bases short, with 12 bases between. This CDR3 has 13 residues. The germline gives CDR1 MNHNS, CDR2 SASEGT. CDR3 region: CASSESSRNEAFF. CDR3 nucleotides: TGTGCCAGCAGTGAGTCTTCGAGAAATGAAGCTTTCTTT.

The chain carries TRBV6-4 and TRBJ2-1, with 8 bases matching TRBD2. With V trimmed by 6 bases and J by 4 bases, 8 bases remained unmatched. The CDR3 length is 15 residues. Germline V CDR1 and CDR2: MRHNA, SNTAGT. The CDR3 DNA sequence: TGTGCCAGCAGCAAAGAAACGGGGGGGTACAATGAGCAGTTCTTC. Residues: CASSKETGGYNEQFF.